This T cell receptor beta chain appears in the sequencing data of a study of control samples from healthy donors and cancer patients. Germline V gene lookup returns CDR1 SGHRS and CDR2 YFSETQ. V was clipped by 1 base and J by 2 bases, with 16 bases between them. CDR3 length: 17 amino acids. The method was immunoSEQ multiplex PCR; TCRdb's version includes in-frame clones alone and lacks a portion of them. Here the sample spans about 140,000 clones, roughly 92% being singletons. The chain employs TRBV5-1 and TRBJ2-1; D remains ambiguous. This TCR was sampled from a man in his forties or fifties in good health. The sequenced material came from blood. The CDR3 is CASSLNKQAIAYNEQFF. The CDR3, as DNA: TGCGCCAGCAGCTTGAACAAGCAGGCGATTGCCTACAATGAGCAGTTCTTC.